Following are 4 T cell receptor beta chains from one sample sequenced in a study of tumor-infiltrating lymphocytes in glioblastoma multiforme. TCRB libraries came from RNA via three nested multiplex PCR rounds. In TCRdb, the multiplex PCR reads were re-called with MiXCR into one record per CDR3 protein. Of about 32,000 distinct CDR3 sequences listed, 60% to 65% are singletons. The sequenced sample consisted of brain tumor tissue. Receptors were obtained from a male donor with glioblastoma.

This clonotype has just one count. The chain has TRBV4-2 and TRBJ2-7; 15 nucleotides align to TRBD2. J was trimmed by 4 bases and V by 0 bases; bases with no gene match: 4. The CDR3 is made up of 17 amino acids. Germline CDR1 reads LGHNA; CDR2 reads YNFKEQ. The chain's CDR3 is CASSQEGLAGGQYEQYF. DNA for the CDR3: TGTGCCAGCAGCCAAGAAGGACTAGCGGGAGGGCAGTACGAGCAGTACTTC.

A word on this clonotype: This may be a read error: a much more frequent sequence differs by one nucleotide. This rearrangement joins TRBV28 to TRBJ1-1; D remains ambiguous. Germline CDR1 and CDR2: MDHEN and SYDVKM. The CDR3 consists of 16 residues. The CDR3 protein is CDSSFTTQWANTEAFF. CDR3 in DNA: TGTGACAGCAGTTTTACCACCCAGTGGGCGAACACTGAAGCTTTCTTT.

This clonotype was recorded only once. The chain combines TRBV5-6 with TRBJ2-2; maybe TRBD2 (6 bases). This CDR3 has 16 residues. Trimming removed 1 base at V and 4 bases at J, with 14 bases between. In germline, CDR1 is SGHDT, CDR2 YYEEEE. CDR3 nucleotides: TGTGCCAGCAGCTTGAACCGGGGGATTAGCACCGGGGAGCTGTTTTTT. Its translation is CASSLNRGISTGELFF.

In its sample, this clonotype was seen a few times. The chain carries TRBV11-2 and TRBJ1-2, with a possible D match to TRBD1 (6 bases). This CDR3 is built from 15 residues. Trimming pared 5 bases from V and 5 bases from J, leaving 18 bases between. The V gene's germline CDR1 is SGHAT and CDR2 FQNNGV. This CDR3 is CASSLSSGAGYGYTF. CDR3 bases: TGTGCCAGCAGCCTCTCGTCGGGGGCGGGTTATGGCTACACCTTC.